The 32 T cell receptor beta chains reported below all come from one sample, sequenced in a study of blood T cell repertoires in COVID-19. Using immunoSEQ multiplex PCR, the repertoire was profiled, and TCRdb retains in-frame clones only, with some absent. This sample has 250,000 or so clones, with roughly nine tenths found just once. What was sequenced was peripheral blood. The receptors shown here come from a man between 40 and 49 years old with active or convalescent COVID-19.

V gene TRBV24-1 combines with J gene TRBJ1-5; D might be TRBD1 (5 bases). The CDR3 runs 15 residues. Germline V gene lookup returns CDR1 KGHDR and CDR2 SFDVKD. Deletions cut 4 bases from V and 6 bases from J, with 15 bases between. CDR3 loop: CATSDPRASGQPQHF. The CDR3 bases are TGTGCCACCAGTGACCCCAGGGCTTCGGGTCAGCCCCAGCATTTT.

This clone was recorded a few times. The CDR3 DNA follows: TGTGCCAGCAGCCAAGATAGGGGGACTAGCGGTGCCTCCTACGAGCAGTACTTC. Translation: CASSQDRGTSGASYEQYF. The chain links TRBV3-1 (or the pseudogene TRBV3-2) to TRBJ2-7; 11 bases are a match to TRBD2. The CDR3 totals 18 residues. Losses at the gene ends were 0 bases for V and 0 bases for J; bases not matched to a gene: 7. Germline CDR1 is LGHDT and CDR2 is YNNKEL (reference sequence).

V gene TRBV4-1 combines with J gene TRBJ2-7, with 12 bases fitting TRBD2. J gave up 3 bases and V 4 bases, and 4 bases lay outside the gene matches. The germline gives CDR1 MGHRA, CDR2 YSYEKL. The CDR3 contains 15 residues. CDR3 in amino acids: CASSLGLAGNYEQYF. CDR3 DNA sequence: TGCGCCAGCAGCCTCGGACTAGCGGGGAACTACGAGCAGTACTTC.

V usage is TRBV28 and J usage is TRBJ1-2; no reliable D call. The V gene's germline CDR1 is MDHEN and CDR2 SYDVKM. Trimming removed 5 bases from V and 8 bases from J, with 18 bases in between. The length of the CDR3 is 14 residues. In DNA form, the CDR3 reads TGTGCCAGCAGTACCATCGGCACGGGTGGAGGCTACACCTTC. Amino acids: CASSTIGTGGGYTF.

The rearrangement links TRBV5-1 to TRBJ2-3; 9 bases are shared with TRBD1. The J segment lost 3 bases and the V segment lost 3 bases, leaving 5 bases of the junction unmatched. Germline CDR1 is SGHRS and CDR2 is YFSETQ. This CDR3 is built from 15 residues. CDR3 amino acids: CASSSWDRETDTQYF. Here the CDR3 DNA reads TGCGCCAGCAGCTCGTGGGACAGGGAAACAGATACGCAGTATTTT.

V gene TRBV10-3 combines with J gene TRBJ2-7, with D maybe TRBD1 (6 bases). Between the trimmed V and J ends, which lost 5 bases and 2 bases, there was a span of 10 bases. This CDR3 is 13 amino acids long. The germline CDR1 and CDR2 sequences are ENHRY and SYGVKD. This CDR3 reads CAISWGLAYEQYF. The CDR3 region has the DNA TGTGCCATCAGTTGGGGGCTAGCCTACGAGCAGTACTTC.

The chain couples TRBV4-1 to TRBJ1-6; 8 nucleotides line up with TRBD1. The V and J ends lost 3 bases and 7 bases, in that order; junction bases with no gene match: 11. The germline V gene has CDR1 MGHRA and CDR2 YSYEKL. This CDR3 has 17 amino acids. The CDR3 region is CASSQNALTGENSPLHF. CDR3 DNA: TGCGCCAGCAGCCAGAACGCCTTGACAGGGGAAAATTCACCCCTCCACTTT.

This chain connects TRBV10-1 to TRBJ2-5; TRBD1 matches 7 bases. Germline V gives CDR1 WNHNN, CDR2 SYGVQD (reference sequence). With V trimmed by 6 bases and J by 3 bases, 13 bases remained unmatched. The CDR3 consists of 16 residues. The CDR3 DNA reads TGCGCCAGCAGGATCGACAGGGAACGGCGAGAAGAGACCCAGTACTTC. Encoded protein: CASRIDRERREETQYF.

The chain links TRBV9 to TRBJ2-5; 11 bases line up with TRBD1. Germline CDR1 and CDR2: SGDLS and YYNGEE. V was clipped by 3 bases and J by 7 bases; unmatched bases: 2. The CDR3 length is 13 residues. CDR3 amino acids: CASSEGQGVTQYF. CDR3 coding DNA: TGTGCCAGCAGCGAGGGACAGGGGGTGACCCAGTACTTC.

The genes are TRBV7-7 and TRBJ2-5, with TRBD2 identical over 7 bases. The V and J ends lost 5 bases and 5 bases, in that order; junction bases with no gene match: 14. The CDR3 extends over 16 amino acids. The germline gives CDR1 SSHAT, CDR2 FNYEAQ (reference sequence). CDR3 amino acids: CASSRRDSGFGETQYF. The CDR3 nucleotides read TGTGCCAGCAGCCGTAGAGATAGCGGGTTCGGGGAGACCCAGTACTTC.

The chain has TRBV6-5 and TRBJ2-1, with D possibly being TRBD1 (6 bases). V was clipped by 7 bases and J by 10 bases, with 17 bases between them. CDR1 is MNHEY and CDR2 is SVGAGI in the germline V gene. This CDR3 is 13 amino acids long. DNA of the CDR3: TGTGCCAGCACCCGTCCCGGGACACCCGAGCAGTTCTTC. It specifies CASTRPGTPEQFF.

This chain joins TRBV10-2 and TRBJ1-2; 7 positions match TRBD1. CDR3 length: 15 amino acids. Germline V gene data show CDR1 as WSHSY and CDR2 as SAAADI. V was clipped by 3 bases and J by 6 bases; unmatched bases: 10. The CDR3 is CASSDPFGTVNGYTF. The CDR3 coding sequence is TGCGCCAGCAGTGACCCCTTCGGGACAGTGAATGGCTACACCTTC.

The rearrangement links TRBV11-1 to TRBJ2-3; perhaps TRBD1 as D (6 bases). Looked up from germline, CDR1 is SGHAT and CDR2 is FQDESV (reference sequence). Between the trimmed V and J ends, which lost 5 bases and 1 base, there was a span of 13 bases. The CDR3 totals 15 residues. The CDR3 here is CASSRQVRGTDTQYF. CDR3 bases: TGTGCCAGCAGCCGACAGGTGAGGGGCACAGATACGCAGTATTTT.

The table lists this clone with a few counts. V is TRBV29-1 and J is TRBJ1-2; 10 positions match TRBD1. V dropped 4 bases and J dropped 8; count of bases not matched to a gene: 7. CDR1 and CDR2 from the germline V gene are SQVTM and ANQGSEA. There are 13 residues in the CDR3. CDR3 sequence (DNA): TGCAGCGTTGTAGGGACAGGGGAGAAGGGCTACACCTTC. Residues: CSVVGTGEKGYTF.

V usage is TRBV30 and J usage is TRBJ2-1; the match to TRBD2 covers 13 bases. This CDR3 spans 16 amino acids. V lost 1 base to trimming and J lost 9 bases; unmatched junction nucleotides: 9. Germline V gene lookup returns CDR1 GTSNPN and CDR2 SVGIG (reference sequence). In DNA form, the CDR3 reads TGTGCCTGGAGTGGGGGACTAGCGGGACTTCGTAGTGAGCAGTTCTTC. Translation gives CAWSGGLAGLRSEQFF.

V is TRBV28 and J is TRBJ2-7, with 7 nucleotides matching TRBD1. This CDR3 has 13 amino acids. The V and J ends lost 11 bases and 3 bases, in that order; junction bases with no gene match: 10. Per germline, CDR1 MDHEN and CDR2 SYDVKM. DNA for the CDR3: TGTGCCGTGAGACCGGGACAGAGCTACGAGCAGTACTTC. Translation: CAVRPGQSYEQYF. Full variable domain (remainder filled in from reference TRBV28 and TRBJ2-7): DVKVTQSSRYLVKRTGEKVFLECVQDMDHENMFWYRQDPGLGLRLIYFSYDVKMKEKGDIPEGYSVSREKKERFSLILESASTNQTSMYLCAVRPGQSYEQYFGPGTRLTVT.

CDR3 residues: CASSQVVRGNTEAFF. The CDR3 coding sequence is TGTGCCAGCAGCCAAGTTGTCAGGGGGAACACTGAAGCTTTCTTT. This chain links TRBV3-1 (or the pseudogene TRBV3-2) with TRBJ1-1; possible D gene TRBD1, 6 bases. Germline CDR1 and CDR2: LGHDT and YNNKEL (reference sequence). Between the trimmed V and J ends, which lost 1 base and 1 base, there was a span of 10 bases. The CDR3 spans 15 residues.

This chain connects TRBV6-5 to TRBJ2-7, with 10 nucleotides matching TRBD1. CDR1 MNHEY and CDR2 SVGAGI come from the germline V gene. V gave up 1 base and J gave up 7 bases; unmatched junction bases: 4. The CDR3 is made up of 14 amino acids. CDR3 in amino acids: CASSYFGTGVEQYF. CDR3 coding DNA: TGTGCCAGCAGTTACTTCGGGACAGGGGTTGAGCAGTACTTC.

CDR3 coding DNA: TGTGCCAGCAGCTCCTACAGGGAAAGTCAGCCCCAGCATTTT. Its protein product is CASSSYRESQPQHF. The chain employs TRBV7-2 and TRBJ1-5; perhaps TRBD1 as D (6 bases). Trimming left V 4 bases short and J 6 bases short, with 13 bases between. Germline-derived CDR1 and CDR2 are SGHTA and FQGNSA. The CDR3 sequence is 14 residues long.

This chain uses TRBV11-3 with TRBJ1-1; no clear D gene. Trimming left V 5 bases short and J 1 base short, with 8 bases between. Per the germline V gene, CDR1 is SGHNT and CDR2 is YENEEA. CDR3 length equals 13 residues. As DNA, the CDR3 is TGTGCCAGCAGCCGAGAAAGGAACACTGAAGCTTTCTTT. Encoded protein: CASSRERNTEAFF.

This chain uses TRBV20-1 with TRBJ2-1, with 7 bases that match TRBD2. This CDR3 region has 14 residues. V gave up 5 bases and J gave up 1 base; unmatched junction bases: 5. Germline V lookup: CDR1 DFQATT, CDR2 SNEGSKA (reference sequence). CDR3 protein: CSARGGVSYNEQFF. The CDR3 DNA follows: TGCAGTGCTCGTGGGGGGGTATCCTACAATGAGCAGTTCTTC.

CDR3 protein: CASSLNERGGGRDTQYF. The CDR3, as DNA: TGTGCCAGCAGCTTAAACGAGCGGGGGGGCGGGAGAGATACGCAGTATTTT. The V and J genes are TRBV7-7 and TRBJ2-3; TRBD2 matches at 10 bases. Trimming removed 2 bases from V and 5 bases from J; junction bases left unmatched: 10. The CDR3 is 17 amino acids. From germline, CDR1 is SSHAT and CDR2 FNYEAQ (reference sequence).

The sample holds one count of this clone. This chain links TRBV19 with TRBJ1-4, with D hard to call. The CDR3 contains 15 residues. Looked up from germline, CDR1 is LNHDA and CDR2 is SQIVND (reference sequence). Trimming stripped 8 bases from V and 0 bases from J, with 13 bases between. In DNA form, the CDR3 reads TGTGCCAGTGGGTTAAAGCGGGCAACTAATGAAAAACTGTTTTTT. Protein product: CASGLKRATNEKLFF.

The chain employs TRBV10-2 and TRBJ2-1; TRBD2 agrees at 16 bases. V lost 4 bases, J lost 3 bases, and 6 bases stayed unmatched. Germline assignment: CDR1 WSHSY and CDR2 SAAADI. The CDR3 is 18 residues long. This CDR3 reads CASSAGTSGGAGYNEQFF. The CDR3 region has the DNA TGCGCCAGCAGTGCCGGGACTAGCGGGGGGGCAGGCTACAATGAGCAGTTCTTC.

The chain combines TRBV19 with TRBJ2-7, with 10 bases identical to TRBD1. The CDR3 is made up of 18 amino acids. The junction had 14 bases not matched to a gene; V was cut back by 3 bases and J by 3 bases. Germline V gene sequence: CDR1 LNHDA, CDR2 SQIVND (reference sequence). CDR3 region: CASSMALLTGGVLYEQYF. Here the CDR3 DNA reads TGTGCCAGTAGTATGGCCCTTCTGACAGGGGGCGTTCTCTACGAGCAGTACTTC.

The rearrangement joins TRBV3-1 (or the pseudogene TRBV3-2) to TRBJ2-1; no firm D call. With 1 base removed from V and 7 bases from J, the gap between germline ends came to 8 bases. The CDR3 consists of 13 residues. The germline V gene encodes CDR1 LGHDT and CDR2 YNNKEL (reference sequence). This CDR3 is CASSQGLENEQFF. In nucleotides, the CDR3 is TGTGCCAGCAGCCAAGGTCTGGAGAATGAGCAGTTCTTC.

CDR3 nucleotides: TGCGCCAGCAGTCAAGCCAGGGACCAAAAATCGACAAGGCGGGAGGGCCAATTTGGCGAGCAGTACTTC. Its protein product is CASSQARDQKSTRREGQFGEQYF. V and J are TRBV23-1 and TRBJ2-7, with 9 nucleotides matching TRBD2. TRBV23-1 has ORF status, its function being uncertain. After removal of 2 bases from V and 6 bases from J, the junction contained 32 bases not matched to a gene. This CDR3 has 23 amino acids.

V usage is TRBV28 and J usage is TRBJ1-1; 8 bases match TRBD1. Germline V gene lookup returns CDR1 MDHEN and CDR2 SYDVKM. V was clipped by 4 bases and J by 5 bases; unmatched bases: 6. This CDR3 region has 14 residues. The CDR3 DNA is TGTGCCAGCAGTTCAGGGGGCTCTGGAACTGAAGCTTTCTTT. This encodes CASSSGGSGTEAFF.

This sequence joins TRBV6-6 and TRBJ1-1; D ambiguous. Germline CDR1 and CDR2: MNHNY and SVGAGI (reference sequence). Between the trimmed V and J ends, which lost 2 bases and 4 bases, there was a span of 8 bases. This CDR3 contains 13 residues. Here the CDR3 DNA reads TGTGCCAGCAGTTACACCGGAGGCACTGAAGCTTTCTTT. Encoded protein: CASSYTGGTEAFF.

The V and J genes are TRBV25-1 and TRBJ1-3; 10 nucleotides line up with TRBD1. With V trimmed by 0 bases and J by 3 bases, 2 bases remained unmatched. The V gene's germline CDR1 is MGHDK and CDR2 SYGVNS. This CDR3 is built from 16 residues. The CDR3 region is CASSEYGTGVGNTIYF. CDR3 DNA sequence: TGTGCCAGCAGTGAATACGGGACAGGGGTTGGAAACACCATATATTTT.

This chain uses TRBV7-2 with TRBJ1-2; possible D gene TRBD1, 5 bases. This CDR3 has 13 amino acids. CDR1 and CDR2 (germline): SGHTA, FQGNSA. V was trimmed by 1 base and J by 6 bases, leaving 9 bases between them. The CDR3 sequence: CASSLEGIDGYTF. The CDR3 DNA sequence: TGTGCCAGCAGCTTAGAGGGGATCGATGGCTACACCTTC. The whole variable domain, remainder taken from reference TRBV7-2 and TRBJ1-2, is GAGVSQSPSNKVTEKGKDVELRCDPISGHTALYWYRQSLGQGLEFLIYFQGNSAPDKSGLPSDRFSAERTGGSVSTLTIQRTQQEDSAVYLCASSLEGIDGYTFGSGTRLTVV.

V usage is TRBV21-1 and J usage is TRBJ1-2; TRBD1, as called in the table, went unchecked against the DNA. TRBV21-1 has pseudogene status. The CDR3 totals 16 residues. The CDR3 protein is CASNGDRSLTYYGYTF. In DNA, the CDR3 is TGTGCCAGCAATGGGGACAGAAGCCTAACTTACTATGGCTACACCTTC.